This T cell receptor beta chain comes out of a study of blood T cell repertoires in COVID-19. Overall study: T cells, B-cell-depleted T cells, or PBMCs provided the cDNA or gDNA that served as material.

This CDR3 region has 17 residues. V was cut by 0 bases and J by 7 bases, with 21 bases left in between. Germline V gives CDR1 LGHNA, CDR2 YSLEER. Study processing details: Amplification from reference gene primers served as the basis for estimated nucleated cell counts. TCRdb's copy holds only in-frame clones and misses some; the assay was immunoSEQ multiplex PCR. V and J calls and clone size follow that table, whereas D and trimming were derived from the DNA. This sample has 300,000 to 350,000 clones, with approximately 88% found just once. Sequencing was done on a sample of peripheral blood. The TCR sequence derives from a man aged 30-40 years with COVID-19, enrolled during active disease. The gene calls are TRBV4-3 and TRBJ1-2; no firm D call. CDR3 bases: TGCGCCAGCAGCCAAGATCTGCACCTAATAATGACTGGTGGCTACACCTTC. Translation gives CASSQDLHLIMTGGYTF.